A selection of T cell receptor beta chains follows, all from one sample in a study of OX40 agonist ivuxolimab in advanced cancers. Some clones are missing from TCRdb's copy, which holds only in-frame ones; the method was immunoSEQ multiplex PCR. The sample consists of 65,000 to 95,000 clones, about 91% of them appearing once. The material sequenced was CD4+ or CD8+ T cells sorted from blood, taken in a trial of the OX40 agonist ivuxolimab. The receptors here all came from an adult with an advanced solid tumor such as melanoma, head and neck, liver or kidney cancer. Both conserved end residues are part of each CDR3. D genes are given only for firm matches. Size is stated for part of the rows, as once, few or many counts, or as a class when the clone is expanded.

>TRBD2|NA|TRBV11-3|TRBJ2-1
TGTGCCAGCAGTCCCTCCCGTTGGGCTAGCGGGAGTACCTCCTACAATGAGCAGTTCTTC
CASSPSRWASGSTSYNEQFF
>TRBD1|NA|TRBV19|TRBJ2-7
TGTGCCAGTAGAGCCGGACAGGGCTACGAGCAGTACTTC
CASRAGQGYEQYF
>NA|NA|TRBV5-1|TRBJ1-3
TGCGCCAGCAGCTTGGACGGGGTCGGAGGGAGAAACACCATATATTTT
CASSLDGVGGRNTIYF
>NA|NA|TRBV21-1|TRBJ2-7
TGTGCCAGCAGCAAAGTTGGGACTACCACCTACGAGCAGTACTTC
CASSKVGTTTYEQYF
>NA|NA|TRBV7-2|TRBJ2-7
TGTGCCAGCAGCTTAGACCCAGGGGTCACTTACGAGCAGTACTTC
CASSLDPGVTYEQYF
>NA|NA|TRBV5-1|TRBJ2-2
TGCGCCAGCACCTCCGGGTACGCGAACACCGGGGAGCTGTTTTTT
CASTSGYANTGELFF
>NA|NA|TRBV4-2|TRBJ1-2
TGTGCCAGCAGCCAATCAAGGAAGGCCTATGGCTACACCTTC
CASSQSRKAYGYTF
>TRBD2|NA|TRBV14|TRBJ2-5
TGTGCCAGCAGCCGGGGACTAGCGGGAGAGACCCAGTACTTC
CASSRGLAGETQYF
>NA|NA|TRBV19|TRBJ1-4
TGTGCCAGTAGTGTTCGGACGCCCGGGGATGAAAAACTGTTTTTT
CASSVRTPGDEKLFF
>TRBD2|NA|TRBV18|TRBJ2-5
TGTGCCAGCTCAACGGCGGGACTAGACTCGGAGACCCAGTACTTC
CASSTAGLDSETQYF
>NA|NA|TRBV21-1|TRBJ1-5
TGTGCCAGCAGAGTCGACACAGGAGGACAGCCCCAGCATTTT
CASRVDTGGQPQHF
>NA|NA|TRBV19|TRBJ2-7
TGTGCCAGTAGCCCTAACCTCCGGGTCTACGAGCAGTACTTC
CASSPNLRVYEQYF
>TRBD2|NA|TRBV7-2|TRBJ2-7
TGTGCCAGCAGCACTACCGGGACTACAAGTTACGAGCAGTACTTC
CASSTTGTTSYEQYF
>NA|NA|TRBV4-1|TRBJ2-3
TGCGCCAGCAGCCAAGCGGGGGCCCTTCGAGACCCAGATACGCAGTATTTT
CASSQAGALRDPDTQYF
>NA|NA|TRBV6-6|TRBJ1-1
TGTGCCAGCAGTTACCCTCGGAACACTGAAGCTTTCTTT
CASSYPRNTEAFF
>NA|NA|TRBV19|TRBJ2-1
TGTGCCACTAAATCAGTCGAGATAACCTACAATGAGCAGTTCTTC
CATKSVEITYNEQFF
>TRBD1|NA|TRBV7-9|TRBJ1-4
TGTGCCAGCAGCTGGGACAGAGGTGATGAAAAACTGTTTTTT
CASSWDRGDEKLFF
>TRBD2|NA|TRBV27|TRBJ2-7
TGTGCCAGCAGTCCGCCGGGACTAGCGGGAGTAGAGCAGTACTTC
CASSPPGLAGVEQYF
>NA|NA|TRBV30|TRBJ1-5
TGTGCCTGGAGTGTTGCAGACAATCAGCCCCAGCATTTT
CAWSVADNQPQHF
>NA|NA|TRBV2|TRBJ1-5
TGTGCCAGCAGTGAAGATGGGTATCGGGGAAGCCAGCCCCAGCATTTT
CASSEDGYRGSQPQHF
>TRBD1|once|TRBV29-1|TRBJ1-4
TGCAGCGTCTCCGGACAGGGCTATGAAAAACTGTTTTTT
CSVSGQGYEKLFF
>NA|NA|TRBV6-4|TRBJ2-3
TGTGCCAGCAGTGTTTCTGCCACGGCGGATACGCAGTATTTT
CASSVSATADTQYF
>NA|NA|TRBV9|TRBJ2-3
TGTGCCAGCAGCGTAGCGGGCGGGCAGAGCGCAGATACGCAGTATTTT
CASSVAGGQSADTQYF
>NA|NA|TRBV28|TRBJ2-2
TGTGCCAGCTTACCCCCCCCCGAGCAGAACACCGGGGAGCTGTTTTTT
CASLPPPEQNTGELFF
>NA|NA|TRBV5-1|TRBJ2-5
TGCGCCAGCAGCTTTTCCGAGACCCAGTACTTC
CASSFSETQYF
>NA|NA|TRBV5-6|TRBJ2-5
TGTGCCAGCAGCTTGATCCGTGGCTCGAGCGGCATGCTACAAGAGACCCAGTACTTC
CASSLIRGSSGMLQETQYF
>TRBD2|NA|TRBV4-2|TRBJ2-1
TGTGCCAGCAGCCTACGGACTAGCGGGATAGGTGAGCAGTTCTTC
CASSLRTSGIGEQFF
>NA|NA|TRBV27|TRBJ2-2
TGTGCCAGCACCTCCGGGGGCGCGAACACCGGGGAGCTGTTTTTT
CASTSGGANTGELFF
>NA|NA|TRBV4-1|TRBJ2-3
TGCGCCAGCAGCCAAGGTCGCGGGCAGGGAAGAAGAGAAGATACGCAGTATTTT
CASSQGRGQGRREDTQYF
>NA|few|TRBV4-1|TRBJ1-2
TGCGCCAGCAGCCAGCCCGGGACGTACTATGGCTACACCTTC
CASSQPGTYYGYTF
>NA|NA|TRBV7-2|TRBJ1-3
TGTGCCAGCAGTCTAGCGGGGTCTGGAAACACCATATATTTT
CASSLAGSGNTIYF
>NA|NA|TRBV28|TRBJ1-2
TGTGCCAGCAGCCTCGGGGTGCGGAACTATGGCTACACCTTC
CASSLGVRNYGYTF
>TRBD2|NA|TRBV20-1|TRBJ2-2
TGCAGTGCTTCTCGGGGGGGATGGCTGTTTTTT
CSASRGGWLFF
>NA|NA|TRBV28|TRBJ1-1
TGTGCCACGCTCGGGGGTGCCTCCGAAGCTTTCTTT
CATLGGASEAFF
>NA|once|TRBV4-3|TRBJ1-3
TGCGCCAGCAGCCAAGATGGCTGGGTCTCTGGAAACACCATATATTTT
CASSQDGWVSGNTIYF
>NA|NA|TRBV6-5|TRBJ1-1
TGTGCCAGCAGATCCGGGCGGCGCCTCTTAGAAGCTTTCTTT
CASRSGRRLLEAFF
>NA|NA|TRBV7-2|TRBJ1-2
TGTGCCAGCAGCTTCCAGGGCCAGGGCTACACCTTC
CASSFQGQGYTF
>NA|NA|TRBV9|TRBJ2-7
TGTGCCAGGGAGGCTTTGGCTAGCGTGGGGTACGAGCAGTACTTC
CAREALASVGYEQYF
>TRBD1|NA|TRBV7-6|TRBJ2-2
TGTGCCAGCAGCTCCTGGACAGGGAAAATCGGGGAGCTGTTTTTT
CASSSWTGKIGELFF
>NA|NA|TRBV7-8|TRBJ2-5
TGTGCCAGCAGCCCGGCCGGCCGACAAGAGACCCAGTACTTC
CASSPAGRQETQYF
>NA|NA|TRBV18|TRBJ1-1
TGTGCCAGCTCACCCACCCCGGCGGTGGCGACTGAAGCTTTCTTT
CASSPTPAVATEAFF
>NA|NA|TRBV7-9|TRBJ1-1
TGTGCCAGCAGCTTAGCCTCCCCTTTCCCTTCGGCTTTCTTT
CASSLASPFPSAFF
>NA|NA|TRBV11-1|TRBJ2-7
TGTGCCAGCAGTTCGACAGGCCCCCAGTACTTC
CASSSTGPQYF
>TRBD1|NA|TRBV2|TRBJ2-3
TGTGCCAGCAGCGCCGACAGGGGCGCCCCCACAGATACGCAGTATTTT
CASSADRGAPTDTQYF
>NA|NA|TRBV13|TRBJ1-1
TGTGCCAGCAGCTCCCGACGGCGAACCGCCATGAACACTGAAGCTTTCTTT
CASSSRRRTAMNTEAFF
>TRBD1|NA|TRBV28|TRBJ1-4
TGTGCCAGCAGCCGACAGGGACGTGAAAAACTGTTTTTT
CASSRQGREKLFF
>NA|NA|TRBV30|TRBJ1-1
TGTGCCTGGAGTGTAAGGGGGGAAGGCGCGAGGACTGAAGCTTTCTTT
CAWSVRGEGARTEAFF
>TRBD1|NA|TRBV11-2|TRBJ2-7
TGTGCCAGCACCGAACAGGGGTCCTACGAGCAGTACTTC
CASTEQGSYEQYF
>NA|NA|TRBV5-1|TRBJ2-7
TGCGCCAGCAGCTTGGGCGGGGTCTCTTCCGGCGAGCAGTACTTC
CASSLGGVSSGEQYF
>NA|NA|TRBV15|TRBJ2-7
TGTGCCACCAGCTTAGGAGGGAGTATCTCCGAGCAGTACTTC
CATSLGGSISEQYF
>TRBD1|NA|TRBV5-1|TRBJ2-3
TGCGCCAGCAGCTTCCGACAGGGGAGCACAGATACGCAGTATTTT
CASSFRQGSTDTQYF
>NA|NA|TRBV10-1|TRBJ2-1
TGCGCCAGCATTGGCTCTTATGTGAATCAGGAGCAGTTCTTC
CASIGSYVNQEQFF
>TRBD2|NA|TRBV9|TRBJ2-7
TGTGCCAGCAGCGAGTGGGCGGGGGCCTACGAGCAGTACTTC
CASSEWAGAYEQYF
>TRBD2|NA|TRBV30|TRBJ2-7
TGTGCCTGGGGGGGACTAGCGGGAGACACTTACGAGCAGTACTTC
CAWGGLAGDTYEQYF
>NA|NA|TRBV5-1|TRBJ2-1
TGCGCCAGCAGCTTGGCCGGGGCTGGGTCCTACAATGAGCAGTTCTTC
CASSLAGAGSYNEQFF
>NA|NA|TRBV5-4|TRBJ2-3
TGTGCCAGCAGCTTTTACGCCTCCACAGATACGCAGTATTTT
CASSFYASTDTQYF
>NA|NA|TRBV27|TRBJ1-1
TGTGCCAGCAGTTTCCGCATTGGCACTGAAGCTTTCTTT
CASSFRIGTEAFF
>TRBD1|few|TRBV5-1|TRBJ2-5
TGCGCCAGCAGTCCCGGGACAGGGGGCGGGGGAGAGACCCAGTACTTC
CASSPGTGGGGETQYF
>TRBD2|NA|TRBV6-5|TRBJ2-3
TGTGCCAGCCGAAACGGAGCGGGGTATACGCAGTATTTT
CASRNGAGYTQYF
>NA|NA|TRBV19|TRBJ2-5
TGTGCCAGTAGTATTGGTCCAGGGGAGACCCAGTACTTC
CASSIGPGETQYF